This TCR beta chain originates from a study of cytomegalovirus exposure and HLA in healthy donors (TCRdb year 2017). Describing the broader study: According to an earlier analysis of 587 of the donors, 200 million or so T cells yielded 95 million to 140 million unique TCR beta sequences and approximately 280 Gb of sequence data. To study patterns of TCR occurrence, a later analysis re-analyzed previously published TCR beta repertoires from under 750 donors and added high-resolution HLA genotyping. A separate validation cohort of roughly 130 different subjects was used in addition to the roughly 640-subject first cohort. The study aimed to test whether cataloging public T cell receptors could reveal signatures of past pathogen exposure. Among about 360 genotyped donors of the cohort, an average of approximately 240,000 unique TCR beta nucleotide sequences were sequenced per donor, around 18% of them non-productive. Rather than using new phenotypic data, the later analysis identified candidate immune exposures from TCR beta sequences and from how often those sequences occurred across donors. Genome-wide SNP genotypes for about three fifths of the roughly 670 donors were used in a later genetic analysis, which treated that subset as a discovery cohort. The genetic ancestry cluster associated with self-reported Caucasian donors included 70% to 85% of the roughly 400 genotyped donors. Every discovery cohort repertoire had been produced on one sequencing platform. Roughly 5 DR-DQ haplotypes were handled as single units for association and clustering, since linkage in the cohort was strong. To predict cytomegalovirus infection status, the study combined high-throughput TCR immunosequencing, statistical association of individual TCRs with disease status, and machine learning. Roughly 300 gigabases of sequencing data and 78 million or so unique TCR sequences were included in an early release covering over 600 HLA-typed donors. Alongside the repertoire data, information on donor age, sex, ethnicity and CMV serostatus was compiled. Typing coverage varied by locus: roughly 620-640 donors for A, B, C, DRB1 and DQB1; more than 500 for DQA1; approximately 570 for DPA1; fewer than 480 for DPB1. An earlier analysis of a few hundred of the donors applied high-throughput TCR beta sequencing to assess whether each TCR beta V gene segment acted as functional or pseudogenic. The study used immunosequencing to profile the T cell repertoires of under 700 subjects and linked those repertoires to cytomegalovirus serostatus. Both class I and class II loci were covered by HLA typing, at four-digit resolution.

The V and J ends are trimmed by 5 bases and 0 bases, leaving 14 bases between them. From a lookup of the germline V gene, CDR1 and CDR2 are SGHNT and YENEEA. The CDR3 goes from the cysteine to the phenylalanine over 16 residues. Of the read, only the CDR3 DNA is kept; its 48 bases are in frame from base 1. A remark on this clone: Its antigen remains undetermined. Base-call qualities are not available, and no considerably larger clone is one nucleotide away.

What the research found in general, with its limitations: Assigning TCR associations to individual alleles was difficult when HLA alleles, especially DR and DQ, strongly co-occurred. Some IMGT-functional V segments, including TRBV6-2 and TRBV6-3, could not be distinguished by the 87-base-pair reads and were therefore excluded. Only TCR beta chains were sequenced in this cohort, and the absence of alpha or paired-chain data limited detectable features. The classifier was reported to diagnose cytomegalovirus status with high specificity and sensitivity in both the original cohort and the validation cohort. Because some donors lacked HLA typing at each locus, the association tests relied only on the typed subset. Because counts were too low, about 18 rarely observed V segments, including chromosome 9 orphons, were excluded from the earlier analysis of 587 of the donors. In an earlier analysis of under 600 of the donors, most TCR beta V segments were observed in productive rearrangements about 87% or about 30% of the time, broadly matching IMGT annotations. Most TCR sequences were observed very rarely across donors, whereas some public TCRs were present in many individuals. The authors suggested that the approach could potentially be extended to other disease states and immunological phenotypes. Roughly uniform sequencing depth across donors was assumed in presence/absence analyses, although this assumption may not hold. A further reported finding was that TCR beta sequences accurately predicted the HLA-A and HLA-B alleles for most subjects in the first cohort. A later genetic analysis reported fewer N-insertions in productive TCRs among donors in an Asian-associated ancestry cluster than the roughly 650-donor mean. In the study, around 150 TCR beta chains were listed as associated with cytomegalovirus. A cluster of highly shared sequence variants was judged likely to be a technical artifact of the sequencing pipeline. Correlated functional status among segregating V segments might reflect linkage disequilibrium, but an unknown experimental factor could not be ruled out. A later analysis found that HLA-associated TCR beta chains were more clonally expanded and had lower generation probabilities than equally common non-associated chains. CMV serostatus was the only immune exposure information available for the cohort. A later analysis reported that several top co-occurrence clusters appeared linked to parvovirus B19, influenza, CMV and Epstein-Barr virus. Most CMV-associated TCR beta chains appeared to be HLA-restricted in a later analysis, and the HLA associations seemed to be driven largely by CMV exposure. An association between a missense DCLRE1C variant and V-gene and J-gene trimming of TCR beta chains was found in a later genetic analysis and replicated in an independent cohort. In a later analysis, TCR association rates were found to vary across HLA loci, with the most associated TCRs seen for DRB1 alleles and the fewest for HLA-C alleles. Specific HLA alleles were associated with more than 15,000 TCR beta sequences at a false discovery rate of 0.05 in a later analysis. Three of the identified cytomegalovirus-associated TCR beta chains were confirmed in vitro to be specific for cytomegalovirus antigens.

In total, 666 healthy bone marrow donors made up the cohort. At the time of sampling, all cohort members were nominally healthy, though unrecorded immune exposures were likely present. CMV serostatus was recorded as positive for some 300 and negative for about 50% of the roughly 670 cohort members, whereas no CMV serostatus was recorded for the donor in question. A peripheral blood sample was provided by each donor, and peripheral blood mononuclear cells were used for TCR beta sequencing. Genomic DNA extraction from the blood cell samples was performed with the Qiagen DNeasy Blood Extraction Kit. The library relied on the immunoSEQ multiplex PCR assay. For the multiplex PCR, a mixture combining 60 forward primers for TCR Vbeta segments and 13 reverse primers for TCR Jbeta segments was used. A multiplex PCR assay on genomic DNA amplified the CDR3 region of rearranged TCR beta genes. The Illumina HiSeq System was used to sequence the amplified TCR beta libraries as 87-base-pair reads. Per the original workflow: Across the roughly 640 repertoires, a later analysis counted roughly 84 million unique TCR beta chains, roughly 11 million of which were shared by at least two donors. Raw reads were error-corrected and collapsed into unique sequences with a nearest-neighbor algorithm that merged closely related sequences to remove PCR and sequencing errors. CDR3 sequences were aligned to IMGT reference sequences to assign V, D and J gene segments. For a sequence to be retained, at least a six-nucleotide match to both a V gene segment and a J gene segment was required. A rearrangement counted as productive if the CDR3 had no stop codons and remained in frame with V and J, and every other rearrangement counted as non-productive. CDR3 was defined according to IMGT convention as the region running from the second conserved V-encoded cysteine to the conserved J-encoded phenylalanine. The earlier analysis of some 600 of the donors excluded sequences that lacked an unambiguous match to a single V gene segment. An earlier analysis of about 600 of the donors called V segments functional above 56.7% productive rearrangements and segregating when the between-donor standard deviation exceeded 5%. A statistical classification framework was built for diagnosing cytomegalovirus status from the catalog of TCR beta chain sequences. In a later analysis, V and J genes were assigned by comparing TCR nucleotide sequences against IMGT/GENE-DB human TR gene sequences. The TCRdist pipeline was used in a later analysis to assign CDR3 sequences and most-parsimonious VDJ recombination scenarios. In a later analysis, each TCR beta chain was defined by its CDR3 amino acid sequence together with its V-gene family, and reads lacking a unique V-gene family were excluded. To address suspected cross-contamination and a sequencing artifact, a later analysis removed 450 to 700 highly shared, low-generation-probability nucleotide sequences. A later analysis calculated a clonal expansion index for each public chain from normalized within-repertoire ranks of inferred template counts. In a later analysis, generation probabilities were computed using a VDJ recombination model fitted to out-of-frame rearrangements, and the results were checked against IGoR. In a later analysis, TCR-TCR, TCR-HLA and TCR-CMV co-occurrence was scored with hypergeometric tests, and a repertoire-size bias correction was applied to TCR pairs. To estimate false discovery rates, a later analysis permuted the HLA or CMV assignments 20 times. A later analysis grouped co-occurring TCRs with DBSCAN, adding TCRdist sequence similarity when clustering within HLA-allele-positive subsets. Repertoires with fewer than 30,000 or more than 120,000 public chains were left out of co-occurrence clustering, as were about five repertoires with anomalous nucleotide sharing. TCRdb limited this immuneACCESS table to in-frame rearrangements with V and J called. A share of clones is missing; checked studies link under half to unresolved V genes, and the rest is unexplained. V and J calls and clone size are as listed in that table; D and trimming were resolved from the DNA. For this sample the table gives some 130,000 clones, of which around 63% were detected only once. The ten largest clones take up around 1.6% of the sample.

The chain is assembled from TRBV11-3 and TRBJ2-1; no confident D gene assignment can be made. The sample was PBMCs. This sequence was found in a human donor in good health. The DNA reads TGTGCCAGCAGCCGCTTTTTTATTAGCTCCTACAATGAGCAGTTCTTC. Translated, it gives CASSRFFISSYNEQFF.